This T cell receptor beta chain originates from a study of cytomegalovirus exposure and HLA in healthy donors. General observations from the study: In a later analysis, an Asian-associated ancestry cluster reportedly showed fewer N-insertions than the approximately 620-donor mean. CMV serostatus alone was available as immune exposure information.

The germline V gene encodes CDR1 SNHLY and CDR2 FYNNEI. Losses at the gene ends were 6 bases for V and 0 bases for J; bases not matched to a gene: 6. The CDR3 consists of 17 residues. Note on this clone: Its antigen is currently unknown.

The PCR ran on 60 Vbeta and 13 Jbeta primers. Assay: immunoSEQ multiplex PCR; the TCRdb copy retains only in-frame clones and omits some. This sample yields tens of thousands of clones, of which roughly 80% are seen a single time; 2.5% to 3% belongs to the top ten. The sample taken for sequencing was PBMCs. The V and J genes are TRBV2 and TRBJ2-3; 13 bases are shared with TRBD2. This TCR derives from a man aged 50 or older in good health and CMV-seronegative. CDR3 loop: CASSVTSGGSSTDTQYF. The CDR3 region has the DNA TGTGCCAGCAGCGTGACTAGCGGGGGGTCTAGCACAGATACGCAGTATTTT.